Presented here are 19 T cell receptor beta chains from one specimen sequenced in a study of shared clonotypes between healthy human individuals. The data were produced by immunoSEQ multiplex PCR, yet TCRdb's version contains in-frame clones alone and is incomplete. The sample has 450,000 to 500,000 clones; over 70% are singletons. Sequenced: PBMCs. These receptor sequences come from a woman aged 40-49 years in good health. Some clones in this sample may be carry-over from other donors' samples.

The gene calls are TRBV11-2 and TRBJ1-1, with a weak D call TRBD1 (6 bases). Looked up from germline, CDR1 is SGHAT and CDR2 is FQNNGV. The CDR3 is made up of 13 amino acids. V dropped 2 bases and J dropped 11 bases, with 15 bases sitting between them. CDR3 protein: CASSLSPGTPAFF. CDR3 in DNA: TGTGCCAGCAGCTTATCCCCGGGGACACCCGCTTTCTTT.

This sequence joins TRBV7-3 and TRBJ2-3; 12 positions agree with TRBD2. This CDR3 comprises 16 residues. The V gene end was trimmed by 4 bases and the J gene end by 4 bases; junction bases not matched to a gene: 6. Germline loops: CDR1 SGHTA, CDR2 FQGTGA. CDR3 loop: CASSSRLAGVPDTQYF. In DNA, the CDR3 is TGTGCCAGCAGCTCGAGACTAGCGGGAGTCCCAGATACGCAGTATTTT.

The V and J genes are TRBV6-1 and TRBJ1-2; 10 positions agree with TRBD1. Trimming took 4 bases from V and 12 from J; bases not matched to a gene: 11. The CDR3 extends over 14 amino acids. Germline V gene sequence: CDR1 MNHNS, CDR2 SASEGT. CDR3 residues: CASSAFPGQGTNTF. The CDR3 DNA is TGTGCCAGCAGTGCCTTTCCGGGACAGGGGACCAACACCTTC.

The chain couples TRBV19 to TRBJ2-2; 10 nucleotides match TRBD2. Germline V gene lookup returns CDR1 LNHDA and CDR2 SQIVND (reference sequence). This CDR3 has 17 residues. V lost 3 bases and J lost 6; bases outside the gene matches: 10. The CDR3: CASSMLAGASGAGELFF. The CDR3 DNA reads as TGTGCCAGTAGTATGCTAGCGGGAGCTTCGGGGGCCGGGGAGCTGTTTTTT.

This clone was counted between two and nine times. The chain has TRBV6-1 and TRBJ1-2; 7 nucleotides match TRBD1. The CDR3 is 14 residues long. Germline V CDR1 and CDR2: MNHNS, SASEGT. J gave up 3 bases and V 4 bases, and 5 bases lay outside the gene matches. CDR3 DNA sequence: TGTGCCAGCAGTGGCTACGGACAGGACTATGGCTACACCTTC. It specifies CASSGYGQDYGYTF.

Details on this clone: It differs at one base from a far larger clone, so likely a read error. Other nucleotide sequences from this sample produce the same CDR3. The rearrangement links TRBV5-1 to TRBJ2-7, with D hard to call. The CDR3 sequence is 14 residues long. V lost 3 bases and J lost 1, with 11 bases in between. The germline V gene encodes CDR1 SGHRS and CDR2 YFSETQ. The CDR3 is CASSSLTSSYEQYF. DNA of the CDR3: TGCGCCAGCAGCTCACTGACAAGTTCCTACGAGCAGTACTTC.

This clone has just one count. The chain couples TRBV9 to TRBJ2-2, with 11 nucleotides matching TRBD2. This CDR3 is 16 amino acids long. CDR1 is SGDLS, CDR2 YYNGEE, per germline. The V and J ends lost 3 bases and 4 bases, in that order; junction bases with no gene match: 5. The CDR3 loop reads CASSAGLAGTTGELFF. The CDR3 nucleotides are TGTGCCAGCAGCGCAGGACTAGCGGGTACCACCGGGGAGCTGTTTTTT.

This sequence joins TRBV28 and TRBJ2-4; the match to TRBD1 covers 8 bases. The CDR3 has 18 residues. V trimming: 2 bases; J trimming: 0 bases; junction bases outside the gene matches: 9. The germline V gene has CDR1 MDHEN and CDR2 SYDVKM. The CDR3 loop reads CASSLAGGVGLAKNIQYF. CDR3 DNA: TGTGCCAGCAGTTTAGCAGGGGGCGTGGGTTTAGCCAAAAACATTCAGTACTTC.

This clone was observed a few times. This chain joins TRBV11-2 and TRBJ2-2; a possible D gene is TRBD1 (5 bases). CDR3 length: 14 residues. CDR1 SGHAT and CDR2 FQNNGV come from the germline V gene. V was trimmed by 6 bases and J by 2 bases, leaving 10 bases between them. CDR3 coding DNA: TGTGCCAGCAGTACAGGATATAACACCGGGGAGCTGTTTTTT. This sequence encodes CASSTGYNTGELFF.

This chain uses TRBV29-1 with TRBJ2-1, with 12 bases identical to TRBD2. The V segment lost 4 bases and the J segment 10 bases; nucleotides outside the gene matches: 5. This CDR3 is 13 amino acids long. Germline assignment: CDR1 SQVTM and CDR2 ANQGSEA. In nucleotides, the CDR3 is TGCAGCGTTGGCCTAGCGGGGGGGACCGAGCAGTTCTTC. It translates to CSVGLAGGTEQFF.

The DNA for the CDR3 is TGTGCCAGCAGCTCGCGGGCCCTCTCTAGCACAGATACGCAGTATTTT. It encodes CASSSRALSSTDTQYF. The gene calls are TRBV7-9 and TRBJ2-3, with D possibly matching TRBD2 (5 bases). The CDR3 totals 16 residues. CDR1 is SEHNR, CDR2 FQNEAQ, per germline (reference sequence). The V gene lost 4 bases and the J gene lost 0 bases, with 14 bases spanning the gap. The variable domain in full, with the rest retrieved from reference TRBV7-9 and TRBJ2-3, is DTGVSQNPRHKITKRGQNVTFRCDPISEHNRLYWYRQTLGQGPEFLTYFQNEAQLEKSRLLSDRFSAERPKGSFSTLEIQRTEQGDSAMYLCASSSRALSSTDTQYFGPGTRLTVL.

V and J are TRBV28 and TRBJ2-1, with D perhaps TRBD2 (5 bases). This CDR3 is built from 13 residues. CDR1 MDHEN and CDR2 SYDVKM come from the germline V gene. Trimming removed 3 bases from V and 5 bases from J, with 8 bases in between. CDR3 coding DNA: TGTGCCAGCAGTTTCAGCGGAAACAATGAGCAGTTCTTC. Its translation is CASSFSGNNEQFF. Full variable domain (outside the CDR3, taken from reference TRBV28 and TRBJ2-1): DVKVTQSSRYLVKRTGEKVFLECVQDMDHENMFWYRQDPGLGLRLIYFSYDVKMKEKGDIPEGYSVSREKKERFSLILESASTNQTSMYLCASSFSGNNEQFFGPGTRLTVL.

Comments on this clone: The germline gene is not matched at one end of the junction; a read error may be the cause. This chain joins TRBV7-7 and TRBJ2-1; TRBD2 might be the D (5 bases). Germline CDR1 is SSHAT and CDR2 is FNYEAQ (reference sequence). This CDR3 has 13 residues. CDR3 nucleotide sequence: TGTGCTAGCAGCCCCATGGGAGTAAGTGAGCAGTTCTTC. Translating it yields CASSPMGVSEQFF.

This rearrangement joins TRBV20-1 to TRBJ2-5; unclear D gene. Trimming removed 3 bases from V and 4 bases from J, with 6 bases in between. Germline V CDR1 and CDR2: DFQATT, SNEGSKA (reference sequence). The CDR3 sequence is 11 residues long. The DNA of the CDR3 is TGCAGTGCTAGCTACGTAGAGACCCAGTACTTC. Amino acids: CSASYVETQYF.

As DNA, the CDR3 is TGTGCCAGTAGTCCTCGGGCCACGCCGGCGGAGGAGACCCAGTACTTC. Amino acid sequence: CASSPRATPAEETQYF. V is TRBV19 and J is TRBJ2-5; no definite D call. The CDR3 sequence is 16 residues long. Germline values: CDR1 LNHDA, CDR2 SQIVND (reference sequence). V lost 5 bases and J 5 bases, leaving 21 bases between the germline ends. Supplemented by reference TRBV19 and TRBJ2-5, the full variable domain reads DGGITQSPKYLFRKEGQNVTLSCEQNLNHDAMYWYRQDPGQGLRLIYYSQIVNDFQKGDIAEGYSVSREKKESFPLTVTSAQKNPTAFYLCASSPRATPAEETQYFGPGTRLLVL.

The chain uses TRBV6-4 and TRBJ2-1; D is unresolved. V lost 4 bases and J lost 9, with 7 bases in between. The CDR3 totals 11 residues. Germline V CDR1 and CDR2: MRHNA, SNTAGT. The CDR3 loop is CASSGGTEQFF. CDR3 sequence (DNA): TGTGCCAGCAGTGGGGGTACTGAGCAGTTCTTC.

This clone appeared a few times. A read error is likely here: a far larger clone is one base away. The chain links TRBV30 to TRBJ1-3; a possible D gene is TRBD1 (6 bases). Germline V lookup: CDR1 GTSNPN, CDR2 SVGIG (reference sequence). The CDR3 has 15 amino acids. CDR3 coding DNA: TGTGCCTGGAGTGCGGACAGACATTCTGTAAACACCATATATTTT. Its protein is CAWSADRHSVNTIYF.

In its sample, this clone was seen a few times. The CDR3 DNA follows: TGTGCCAGCAGTGAAGTGGACGACTCCTACAATGAGCAGTTCTTC. Translating gives CASSEVDDSYNEQFF. The chain uses TRBV6-1 and TRBJ2-1; D not certain. Trimming pared 1 base from V and 0 bases from J, leaving 7 bases between. Germline values: CDR1 MNHNS, CDR2 SASEGT. The CDR3 contains 15 residues.

The chain has TRBV2 and TRBJ2-1; TRBD1 is a possible D gene (6 bases). The germline V gene encodes CDR1 SNHLY and CDR2 FYNNEI. Trimming shortened V by 3 bases and J by 15 bases, and 12 bases separated the two germline ends. This CDR3 region has 11 residues. In nucleotides, the CDR3 is TGTGCCAGCAGTGAGACAGGACTGGGGTTCTTC. Translated: CASSETGLGFF.